Below, 26 T cell receptor beta chains from the same sample are listed, as sequenced in a study of T cells in Graves' hyperthyroidism and ophthalmopathy. From RNA transcripts, TCR beta CDR3 regions were amplified. Primed by the HTBI set, a first-round RT-PCR was run on the TCR CDR3. TCRdb re-called the multiplex PCR reads with MiXCR, one entry per CDR3 protein. This table holds about 290,000 distinct CDR3 sequences, roughly 15% found once. The sample taken for sequencing was blood. Receptors originate from a woman between 40 and 55 years old with Graves' hyperthyroidism.

This clonotype was found many times. V gene TRBV6-1 combines with J gene TRBJ2-5; D unresolved. V lost 6 bases, J lost 0 bases, and 5 bases lay in between. CDR3 length equals 12 residues. Germline V gives CDR1 MNHNS, CDR2 SASEGT. CDR3 coding DNA: TGTGCCAGCAGCCAGTACCAAGAGACCCAGTACTTC. Its protein product is CASSQYQETQYF.

The chain uses TRBV6-5 and TRBJ2-1; perhaps TRBD1 as D (6 bases). The CDR3 loop spans 13 amino acids. CDR1 is MNHEY, CDR2 SVGAGI, per germline. Trimming pared 0 bases from V and 7 bases from J, leaving 7 bases between. DNA for the CDR3: TGTGCCAGCAGTTACTCGCAGGGGAATGAGCAGTTCTTC. Translation gives CASSYSQGNEQFF.

Many counts were recorded for this clonotype. The gene calls are TRBV19 and TRBJ1-5; weak D call: TRBD1 (5 bases). V lost 8 bases and J 0 bases, leaving 11 bases between the germline ends. Germline-derived CDR1 and CDR2 are LNHDA and SQIVND (reference sequence). The CDR3 is 14 amino acids. The CDR3 here is CASRQPYSNQPQHF. Here the CDR3 DNA reads TGTGCCAGTCGACAGCCGTATAGCAATCAGCCCCAGCATTTT.

This clonotype appeared many times. The chain combines TRBV27 with TRBJ2-5; 7 bases map to TRBD1. J gave up 3 bases and V 5 bases, and 3 bases lay outside the gene matches. The CDR3 length is 13 residues. CDR1 is MNHEY and CDR2 is SMNVEV in the germline V gene (reference sequence). CDR3 bases: TGTGCCAGCAGTCCCCAGGGGGAAGAGACCCAGTACTTC. Its translation: CASSPQGEETQYF.

This clonotype showed up many times. This rearrangement joins TRBV2 to TRBJ2-3; TRBD2 matches 12 bases. Unmatched junction bases numbered 4, after V lost 2 bases and J lost 4 bases. Germline CDR1 reads SNHLY; CDR2 reads FYNNEI. The CDR3 spans 16 residues. The CDR3 DNA is TGTGCCAGCAGTGAAAGGTCTAGCGGGAGGGCAGATACGCAGTATTTT. It codes for CASSERSSGRADTQYF.

J is TRBJ2-5 and V is TRBV18; the D gene is possibly TRBD2 (5 bases). V was trimmed by 5 bases and J by 2 bases, leaving 9 bases between them. This CDR3 region has 13 residues. Germline-derived CDR1 and CDR2 are KGHSH and LQKENI. The CDR3 loop reads CASSAGSQETQYF. As DNA, the CDR3 is TGTGCCAGCTCAGCGGGCTCGCAAGAGACCCAGTACTTC.

Turning to this clonotype: Possible read error: a much larger clone is one base away. The chain has TRBV24-1 and TRBJ1-5; 10 nucleotides align to TRBD1. The CDR3 is 19 residues long. Germline assignment: CDR1 KGHDR and CDR2 SFDVKD. V trimming: 0 bases; J trimming: 0 bases; junction bases outside the gene matches: 7. The CDR3, as DNA: TGTGCCACCAGTGATTTGAGCGACAGGGGGCTTTATAGCAATCAGCCCCAGCATTTT. As protein: CATSDLSDRGLYSNQPQHF.

The chain links TRBV7-9 to TRBJ2-6, with 8 bases matching TRBD1. The V gene end was trimmed by 6 bases and the J gene end by 8 bases; junction bases not matched to a gene: 9. The CDR3 is made up of 15 amino acids. Germline CDR1 is SEHNR and CDR2 is FQNEAQ (reference sequence). CDR3 in DNA: TGTGCCAGCAGTCAAAAACAGGGGGAGTCCAACGTCCTGACTTTC. Protein product: CASSQKQGESNVLTF.

V and J are TRBV3-1 and TRBJ2-7, with D perhaps matching TRBD2 (5 bases). CDR1 and CDR2 (germline): LGHDT, YNNKEL (reference sequence). V was trimmed by 0 bases and J by 3 bases, leaving 15 bases between them. This CDR3 spans 16 amino acids. In DNA, the CDR3 is TGTGCCAGCAGCCAAGATCCCCCTAGCTTTCTCTACGAGCAGTACTTC. Its translation is CASSQDPPSFLYEQYF.

This clonotype was counted many times. This chain links TRBV6-1 with TRBJ2-7, with TRBD2 matching 11 bases. Trimming took 5 bases from V and 7 from J; bases not matched to a gene: 10. CDR1 and CDR2 from the germline V gene are MNHNS and SASEGT. This CDR3 comprises 15 residues. The chain's CDR3 is CASSRDTSGSFEQYF. The CDR3 DNA reads TGTGCCAGCAGTCGGGACACTAGCGGGAGTTTTGAGCAGTACTTC.

This clonotype was counted at least ten times. The chain links TRBV2 to TRBJ1-5, with D perhaps matching TRBD1 (6 bases). The CDR3 loop spans 14 amino acids. Trimming left V 7 bases short and J 6 bases short, with 16 bases between. The germline gives CDR1 SNHLY, CDR2 FYNNEI. The CDR3 loop reads CASKAGVLSQPQHF. CDR3 DNA: TGTGCCAGCAAGGCAGGGGTATTAAGTCAGCCCCAGCATTTT. Full variable domain (rest looked up from reference TRBV2 and TRBJ1-5): EPEVTQTPSHQVTQMGQEVILRCVPISNHLYFYWYRQILGQKVEFLVSFYNNEISEKSEIFDDQFSVERPDGSNFTLKIRSTKLEDSAMYFCASKAGVLSQPQHFGDGTRLSIL.

This chain uses TRBV5-6 with TRBJ2-7; 7 nucleotides match TRBD1. The germline V gene encodes CDR1 SGHDT and CDR2 YYEEEE. V was clipped by 5 bases and J by 2 bases; unmatched bases: 13. CDR3 size: 16 residues. The DNA for the CDR3 is TGTGCCAGCAGTCCAGCGGAAGACAGGGTGACCTACGAGCAGTACTTC. Translating it yields CASSPAEDRVTYEQYF.

In this sample, this clonotype turned up many times. V is TRBV7-2 and J is TRBJ2-2; 9 bases are shared with TRBD2. V was pared by 5 bases and J by 0 bases, with 13 bases of the junction left unmatched. This CDR3 is 19 amino acids long. Germline V gene sequence: CDR1 SGHTA, CDR2 FQGNSA. The CDR3 sequence is CASSLRRTSSGTNTGELFF. CDR3 nucleotides: TGTGCCAGCAGCCTCCGACGAACATCTAGCGGGACGAACACCGGGGAGCTGTTTTTT.

A few counts support this clonotype. In DNA, the CDR3 is TGTGCCAGCAGTGAAGGGGAGAGACGCGGGAGGGCCTGCGAGCAGTACTTC. This codes for CASSEGERRGRACEQYF. The chain employs TRBV25-1 and TRBJ2-7; the match to TRBD2 covers 9 bases. V was clipped by 2 bases and J by 6 bases; unmatched bases: 14. CDR1 and CDR2 from the germline V gene are MGHDK and SYGVNS. The CDR3 contains 17 residues.

This clonotype has at least ten counts. The chain uses TRBV2 and TRBJ1-2, with D possibly TRBD1 on 5 matching bases. CDR1 SNHLY and CDR2 FYNNEI come from the germline V gene. V was trimmed by 11 bases and J by 2 bases, leaving 27 bases between them. CDR3 length: 17 residues. DNA for the CDR3: TGTGCCGAGTCCGGCAGGGCCTCAGGAGACAGAAACTATGGCTACACCTTC. It is translated as CAESGRASGDRNYGYTF. The full variable domain, with the rest looked up from reference TRBV2 and TRBJ1-2, is EPEVTQTPSHQVTQMGQEVILRCVPISNHLYFYWYRQILGQKVEFLVSFYNNEISEKSEIFDDQFSVERPDGSNFTLKIRSTKLEDSAMYFCAESGRASGDRNYGYTFGSGTRLTVV.

This clonotype has more than one count but fewer than ten. V and J are TRBV24-1 and TRBJ1-5; D remains ambiguous. Trimming pared 7 bases from V and 9 bases from J, leaving 9 bases between. Per germline, CDR1 KGHDR and CDR2 SFDVKD. The CDR3 is made up of 11 amino acids. The CDR3 bases are TGTGCCACCAGGCCGGGAGGGCCCCAGCATTTT. As protein: CATRPGGPQHF.

This clonotype was seen at least ten times. The J gene is TRBJ2-5, the V gene TRBV10-3; a weak D match, TRBD2 (7 bases). Between the trimmed V and J ends, which lost 6 bases and 4 bases, there was a span of 30 bases. Per the germline V gene, CDR1 is ENHRY and CDR2 is SYGVKD. The CDR3 is made up of 19 amino acids. DNA of the CDR3: TGTGCCATCAGCCCTCAACAGGGATTGGCGGGAGCTCCGGGAGAGACCCAGTACTTC. This gives the protein CAISPQQGLAGAPGETQYF.

This clonotype was picked up a small number of times. The chain has TRBV24-1 and TRBJ1-1; 8 bases line up with TRBD1. V dropped 2 bases and J dropped 5; count of bases not matched to a gene: 6. CDR1 is KGHDR and CDR2 is SFDVKD in the germline V gene. The CDR3 sequence is 15 residues long. The DNA of the CDR3 is TGTGCCACCAGTGATTCCCAGGGGGCGCGGACTGAAGCTTTCTTT. This encodes CATSDSQGARTEAFF.

This clonotype has ten or more counts. This chain uses TRBV7-9 with TRBJ2-1, with 9 bases lining up with TRBD2. V shed 4 bases, J shed 4 bases, and the junction held 5 bases outside the gene matches. The CDR3 extends over 15 amino acids. The germline gives CDR1 SEHNR, CDR2 FQNEAQ (reference sequence). The CDR3 DNA reads as TGTGCCAGCAGCTCGTCTAGCGGGGTGTACAATGAGCAGTTCTTC. It translates to CASSSSSGVYNEQFF.

This clonotype was observed a single time. The chain recombines TRBV20-1 with TRBJ2-7; 8 bases are a match to TRBD1. V lost 1 base and J lost 2; bases outside the gene matches: 7. From germline, CDR1 is DFQATT and CDR2 SNEGSKA (reference sequence). The CDR3 sequence is 15 residues long. CDR3 sequence (DNA): TGCAGTGCTAGAGTCCGGACAGGGCGAGCCTACGAGCAGTACTTC. Protein sequence: CSARVRTGRAYEQYF.

This clonotype was picked up many times. The junction shows a germline mismatch at one end, possibly a read error. The rearrangement uses TRBV12-3 or TRBV12-4 and TRBJ2-7; D perhaps matches TRBD1 (6 bases). This CDR3 is 12 amino acids long. The CDR3 spells CASTLGGYEQYF. The CDR3 nucleotides read TGTGCCAGCACTTTAGGGGGCTACGAGCAGTACTTC.

At least ten counts were recorded for this clonotype. The chain links TRBV3-1 to TRBJ2-2; D is undetermined. The CDR3 length is 15 residues. V was cut by 1 base and J by 1 base, with 7 bases left in between. CDR1 is LGHDT, CDR2 YNNKEL, per germline (reference sequence). In DNA form, the CDR3 reads TGTGCCAGCAGCCAAGGACGGATGAACACCGGGGAGCTGTTTTTT. It codes for CASSQGRMNTGELFF.

This rearrangement joins TRBV6-1 to TRBJ1-2, with 7 nucleotides matching TRBD1. Germline lookup yields CDR1 MNHNS and CDR2 SASEGT. Trimming at V came to 6 bases and at J to 4 bases, leaving 8 bases not matched to a gene. CDR3 length: 14 residues. The CDR3 nucleotides are TGTGCCAGCAGCCCCCAGGACAGGTCCTATGGCTACACCTTC. The encoded protein is CASSPQDRSYGYTF.

This clonotype was observed a few times. V is TRBV6-1 and J is TRBJ1-2; D gene ambiguous. V dropped 6 bases and J dropped 9 bases, with 20 bases sitting between them. This CDR3 has 14 amino acids. CDR1 MNHNS and CDR2 SASEGT come from the germline V gene. In nucleotides, the CDR3 is TGTGCCAGCAGCCAACAAGGGCTGGGCGGAAGCTACACCTTC. This sequence encodes CASSQQGLGGSYTF.

This clonotype was observed many times. The chain employs TRBV20-1 and TRBJ2-1; D might be TRBD1 (6 bases). This CDR3 is 12 amino acids long. CDR1 and CDR2 from the germline V gene are DFQATT and SNEGSKA (reference sequence). The CDR3 DNA reads TGCAGCGCACAGGGATCCTACAATGAGCAGTTCTTC. Translating it yields CSAQGSYNEQFF.

The rearrangement uses TRBV6-1 and TRBJ2-7; 9 nucleotides agree with TRBD1. Germline V gives CDR1 MNHNS, CDR2 SASEGT. The CDR3 length is 16 residues. Trimming at V came to 8 bases and at J to 3 bases, leaving 14 bases not matched to a gene. CDR3 nucleotides: TGTGCCAGCCGAGGTGGTGGGACAGGGCTTTACTACGAGCAGTACTTC. Translating gives CASRGGGTGLYYEQYF.